Many counts were recorded for the clone carrying this TCR beta chain. No antigen is known for it. The data belong to a study of response to subunit inactivated influenza vaccine. MiXCR, run by TCRdb on the RT-PCR reads, gives a single entry per CDR3 protein. The sample records approximately 160,000 distinct CDR3 sequences, around a tenth being singletons. Trimming took off 1 base at V and 2 bases at J, with 9 bases between the two ends. The CDR3 is 14 amino acids. Germline values: CDR1 LGHNA, CDR2 YNFKEQ. Study-wide points: The authors put forward the suggestion that each seasonal influenza vaccination may bring in only a limited number of new T cells.

The chain joins TRBV4-2 to TRBJ2-7; TRBD2 is a possible D gene (6 bases). Sequencing was performed on CD8+ T cells sorted from PBMCs, taken around 25 months after vaccination. This TCR came from a man between 50 and 69 years old who received an inactivated influenza vaccine. The CDR3 region is CASSQGDSPYEQYF. In DNA form, the CDR3 reads TGTGCCAGCAGCCAAGGGGACTCTCCCTACGAGCAGTACTTC.